This T cell receptor beta chain comes out of a study of Ad26.COV2.S vaccination and SARS-CoV-2 variants. The treatment: about 20 received Ad26.COV2.S at low or high dose, single or two shots; 5 received placebo; per-sample allocation not given. At day 63 after the first vaccine or placebo injection, samples were drawn. The assay was immunoSEQ multiplex PCR, and TCRdb's table has in-frame clones only and misses some. The repertoire includes some 400,000 clones, around 89% of them detected once, and approximately 1.9% sits in the top ten. A note on this clone: As yet, its antigen is unknown.

Deletions cut 7 bases from V and 3 bases from J, with 16 bases between. In germline, CDR1 is MNHEY, CDR2 SMNVEV (reference sequence). The CDR3 has 14 amino acids. Findings and limits, study-wide: Vaccinees showed greater spike-specific TCR breadth than placebo recipients. Comparability of non-spike TCR breadth was observed across vaccine and placebo recipients.

This TCR came from a person aged 18 to 59 who received the Ad26.COV2.S COVID-19 vaccine or a placebo. The chain joins TRBV27 to TRBJ2-7; the D call may be TRBD1 or TRBD2 (6 bases each). Sequenced here: peripheral blood, sampled in a trial of Ad26.COV2.S vaccine versus placebo. The CDR3 bases are TGTGCCAGCAAACCGGGGGCAAGACTCTACGAGCAGTACTTC. Its translation: CASKPGARLYEQYF.